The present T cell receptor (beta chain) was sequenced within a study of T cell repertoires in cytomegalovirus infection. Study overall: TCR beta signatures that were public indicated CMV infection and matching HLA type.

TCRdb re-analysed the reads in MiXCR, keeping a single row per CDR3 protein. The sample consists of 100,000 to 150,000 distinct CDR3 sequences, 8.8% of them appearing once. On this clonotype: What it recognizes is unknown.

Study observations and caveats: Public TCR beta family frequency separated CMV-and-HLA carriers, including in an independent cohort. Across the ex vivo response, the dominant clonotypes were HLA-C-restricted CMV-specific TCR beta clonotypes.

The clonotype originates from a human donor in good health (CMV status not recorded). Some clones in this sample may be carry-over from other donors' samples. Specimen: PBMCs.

Here the CDR3 reads CSARGTGDQLVITYEQYF. The CDR3 DNA reads as TGCAGTGCTAGAGGGACAGGGGACCAACTCGTCATCACCTACGAGCAGTACTTC. The chain is built from TRBV20-1 and TRBJ2-7; TRBD1 matches at 9 bases. The CDR3 is 18 residues long. V lost 1 base and J lost 2; bases outside the gene matches: 15. Germline V CDR1 and CDR2: DFQATT, SNEGSKA (reference sequence).